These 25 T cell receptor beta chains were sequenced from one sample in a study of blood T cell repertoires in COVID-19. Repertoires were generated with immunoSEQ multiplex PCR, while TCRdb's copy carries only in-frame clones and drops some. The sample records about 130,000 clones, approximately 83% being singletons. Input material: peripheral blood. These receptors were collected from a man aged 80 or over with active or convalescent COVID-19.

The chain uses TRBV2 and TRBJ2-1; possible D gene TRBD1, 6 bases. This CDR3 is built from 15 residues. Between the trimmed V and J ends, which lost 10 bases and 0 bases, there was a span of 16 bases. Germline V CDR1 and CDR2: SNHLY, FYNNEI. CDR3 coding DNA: TGTGCCATCAGGACCGACAGGAGCTCCTACAATGAGCAGTTCTTC. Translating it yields CAIRTDRSSYNEQFF.

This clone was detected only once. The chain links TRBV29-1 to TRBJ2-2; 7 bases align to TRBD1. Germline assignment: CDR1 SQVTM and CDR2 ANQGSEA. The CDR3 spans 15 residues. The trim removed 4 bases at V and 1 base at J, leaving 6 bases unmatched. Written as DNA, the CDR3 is TGCAGCGTTGCCCCCGGGACAGTGAACACCGGGGAGCTGTTTTTT. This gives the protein CSVAPGTVNTGELFF.

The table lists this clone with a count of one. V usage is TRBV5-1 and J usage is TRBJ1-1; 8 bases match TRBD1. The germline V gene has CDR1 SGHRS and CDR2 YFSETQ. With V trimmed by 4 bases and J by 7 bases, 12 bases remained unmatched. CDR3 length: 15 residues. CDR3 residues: CASSTGTGPGVEAFF. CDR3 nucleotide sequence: TGCGCCAGCAGCACGGGGACAGGCCCGGGGGTTGAAGCTTTCTTT.

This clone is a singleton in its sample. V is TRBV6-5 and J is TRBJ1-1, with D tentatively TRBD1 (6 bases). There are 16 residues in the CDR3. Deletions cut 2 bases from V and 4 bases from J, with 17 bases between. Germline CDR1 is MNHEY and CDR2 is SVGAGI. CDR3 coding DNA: TGTGCCAGCAGTTACACATTCTCAGGGGCCCCCACTGAAGCTTTCTTT. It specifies CASSYTFSGAPTEAFF.

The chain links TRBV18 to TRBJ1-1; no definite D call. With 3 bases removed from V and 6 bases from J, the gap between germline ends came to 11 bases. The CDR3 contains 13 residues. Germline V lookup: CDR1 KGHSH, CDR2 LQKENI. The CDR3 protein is CASSPTTTAEAFF. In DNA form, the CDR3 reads TGTGCCAGCTCACCGACCACGACTGCTGAAGCTTTCTTT.

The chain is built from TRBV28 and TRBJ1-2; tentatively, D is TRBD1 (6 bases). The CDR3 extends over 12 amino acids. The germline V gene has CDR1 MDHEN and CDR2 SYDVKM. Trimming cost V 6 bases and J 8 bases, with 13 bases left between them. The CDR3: CASRSGDRGYTF. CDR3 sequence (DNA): TGTGCCAGCAGATCAGGGGATAGGGGCTACACCTTC.

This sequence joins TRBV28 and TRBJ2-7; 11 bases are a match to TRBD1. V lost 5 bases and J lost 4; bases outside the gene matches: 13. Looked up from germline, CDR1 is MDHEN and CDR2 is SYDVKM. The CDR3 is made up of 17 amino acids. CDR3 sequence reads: CASSPPWRTGGNYEQYF. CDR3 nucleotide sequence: TGTGCCAGCAGTCCCCCCTGGAGGACAGGGGGCAATTACGAGCAGTACTTC. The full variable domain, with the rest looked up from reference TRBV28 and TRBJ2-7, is DVKVTQSSRYLVKRTGEKVFLECVQDMDHENMFWYRQDPGLGLRLIYFSYDVKMKEKGDIPEGYSVSREKKERFSLILESASTNQTSMYLCASSPPWRTGGNYEQYFGPGTRLTVT.

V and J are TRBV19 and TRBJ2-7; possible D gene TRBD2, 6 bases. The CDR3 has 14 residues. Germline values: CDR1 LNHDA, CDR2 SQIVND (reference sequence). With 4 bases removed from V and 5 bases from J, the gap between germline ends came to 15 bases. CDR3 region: CASSSGNSPHEQYF. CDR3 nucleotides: TGTGCCAGTAGTAGCGGGAACTCCCCCCACGAGCAGTACTTC.

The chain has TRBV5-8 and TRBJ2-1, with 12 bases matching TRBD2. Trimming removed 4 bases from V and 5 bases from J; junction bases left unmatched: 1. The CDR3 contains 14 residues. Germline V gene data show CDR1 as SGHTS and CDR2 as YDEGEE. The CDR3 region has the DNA TGTGCCAGCAGCCGACTAGCGGGAGACAATGAGCAGTTCTTC. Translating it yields CASSRLAGDNEQFF. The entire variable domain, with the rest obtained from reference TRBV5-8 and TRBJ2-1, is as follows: EAGVTQSPTHLIKTRGQQATLRCSPISGHTSVYWYQQALGLGLQFLLWYDEGEERNRGNFPPRFSGRQFPNYSSELNVNALELEDSALYLCASSRLAGDNEQFFGPGTRLTVL.

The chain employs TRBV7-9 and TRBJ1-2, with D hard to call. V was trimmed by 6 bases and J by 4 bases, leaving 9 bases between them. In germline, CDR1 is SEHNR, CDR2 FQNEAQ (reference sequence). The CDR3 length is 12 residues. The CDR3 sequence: CASSGETYGYTF. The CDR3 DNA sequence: TGTGCCAGCAGTGGGGAGACCTATGGCTACACCTTC.

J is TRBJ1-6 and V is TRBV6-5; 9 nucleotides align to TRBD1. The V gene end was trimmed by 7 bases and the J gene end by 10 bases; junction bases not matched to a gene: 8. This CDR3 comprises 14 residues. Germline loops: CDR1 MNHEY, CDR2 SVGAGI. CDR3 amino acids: CASNYRDRDSPLHF. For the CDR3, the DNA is TGTGCCAGCAACTACCGGGACAGGGACTCACCCCTCCACTTT.

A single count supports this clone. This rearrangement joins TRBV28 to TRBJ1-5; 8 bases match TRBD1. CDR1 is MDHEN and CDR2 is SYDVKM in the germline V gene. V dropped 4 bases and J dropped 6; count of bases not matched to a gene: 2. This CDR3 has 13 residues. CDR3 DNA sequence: TGTGCCAGCAGTTCGACAGGGGTTCAGCCCCAGCATTTT. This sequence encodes CASSSTGVQPQHF.

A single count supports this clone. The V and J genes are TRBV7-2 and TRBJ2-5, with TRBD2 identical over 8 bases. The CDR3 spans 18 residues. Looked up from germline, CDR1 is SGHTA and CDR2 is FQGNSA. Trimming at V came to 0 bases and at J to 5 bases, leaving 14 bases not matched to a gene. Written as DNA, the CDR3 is TGTGCCAGCAGCTTAGCGGGACGTAGGAGCGGGAGTAGTGAGACCCAGTACTTC. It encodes CASSLAGRRSGSSETQYF.

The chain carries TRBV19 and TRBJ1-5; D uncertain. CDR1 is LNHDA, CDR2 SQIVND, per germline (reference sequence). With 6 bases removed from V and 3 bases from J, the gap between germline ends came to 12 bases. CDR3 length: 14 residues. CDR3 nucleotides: TGTGCCAGTAGCTACTCTTCCCACAATCAGCCCCAGCATTTT. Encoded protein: CASSYSSHNQPQHF.

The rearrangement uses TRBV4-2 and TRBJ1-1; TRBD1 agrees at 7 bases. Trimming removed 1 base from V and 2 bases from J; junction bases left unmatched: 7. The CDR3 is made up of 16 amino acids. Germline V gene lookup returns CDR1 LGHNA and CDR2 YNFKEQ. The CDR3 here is CASSQAYTGENTEAFF. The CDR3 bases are TGTGCCAGCAGCCAAGCCTACACAGGGGAAAACACTGAAGCTTTCTTT.

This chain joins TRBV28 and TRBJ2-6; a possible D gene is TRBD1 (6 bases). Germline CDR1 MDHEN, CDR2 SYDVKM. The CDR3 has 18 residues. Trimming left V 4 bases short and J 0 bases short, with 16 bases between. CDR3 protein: CASSSPTGSGSGANVLTF. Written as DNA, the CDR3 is TGTGCCAGCAGTTCACCGACAGGTTCAGGCTCTGGGGCCAACGTCCTGACTTTC.

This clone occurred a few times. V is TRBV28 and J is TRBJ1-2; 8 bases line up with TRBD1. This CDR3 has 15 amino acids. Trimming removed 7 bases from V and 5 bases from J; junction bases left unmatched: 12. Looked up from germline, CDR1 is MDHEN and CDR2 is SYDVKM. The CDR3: CASTGTGRGAYGYTF. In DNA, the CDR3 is TGTGCCAGCACCGGGACAGGCCGCGGGGCTTATGGCTACACCTTC.

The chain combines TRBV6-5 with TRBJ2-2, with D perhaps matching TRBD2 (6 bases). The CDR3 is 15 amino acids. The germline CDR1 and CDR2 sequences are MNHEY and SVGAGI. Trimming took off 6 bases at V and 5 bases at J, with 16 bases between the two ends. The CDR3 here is CASRDGTQGTGELFF. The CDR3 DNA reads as TGTGCCAGCAGGGACGGGACTCAAGGAACCGGGGAGCTGTTTTTT.

CDR3 sequence: CASSPSVGGGGRTQYF. In DNA form, the CDR3 reads TGTGCCAGCAGCCCTAGTGTGGGGGGGGGAGGTCGGACCCAGTACTTC. V gene TRBV7-2 combines with J gene TRBJ2-5; 7 bases match TRBD2. The J segment lost 7 bases and the V segment lost 5 bases, leaving 16 bases of the junction unmatched. CDR1 and CDR2 from the germline V gene are SGHTA and FQGNSA. This CDR3 comprises 16 residues.

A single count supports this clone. The CDR3 nucleotides are TGTGCCAGCAGCTTAGGCAGGAACACTGAAGCTTTCTTT. Protein product: CASSLGRNTEAFF. The chain has TRBV7-3 and TRBJ1-1; D is unresolved. V was shortened by 2 bases and J by 1 base, with 5 bases between the two germline ends. CDR1 is SGHTA, CDR2 FQGTGA, per germline. The CDR3 sequence is 13 residues long.

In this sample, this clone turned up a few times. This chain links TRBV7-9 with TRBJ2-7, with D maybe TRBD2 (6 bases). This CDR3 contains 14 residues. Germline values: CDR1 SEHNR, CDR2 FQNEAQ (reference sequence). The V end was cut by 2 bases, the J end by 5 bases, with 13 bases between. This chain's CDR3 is CASSLMTGVDEQYF. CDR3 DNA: TGTGCCAGCAGCTTAATGACGGGAGTCGACGAGCAGTACTTC.

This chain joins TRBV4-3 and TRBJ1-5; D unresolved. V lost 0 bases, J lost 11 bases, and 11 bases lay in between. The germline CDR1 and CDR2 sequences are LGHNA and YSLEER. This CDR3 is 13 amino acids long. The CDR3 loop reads CASSQDHVGAQHF. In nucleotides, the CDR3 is TGCGCCAGCAGCCAAGACCATGTCGGGGCCCAGCATTTT.

The CDR3 region is CATTLAGPNEQFF. In nucleotides, the CDR3 is TGTGCCACCACCTTAGCGGGGCCTAATGAGCAGTTCTTC. This chain uses TRBV18 with TRBJ2-1, with 8 bases aligning to TRBD2. V shed 10 bases and J 7 bases; nucleotides not matched to a gene: 9. From germline, CDR1 is KGHSH and CDR2 LQKENI. The CDR3 length is 13 residues.

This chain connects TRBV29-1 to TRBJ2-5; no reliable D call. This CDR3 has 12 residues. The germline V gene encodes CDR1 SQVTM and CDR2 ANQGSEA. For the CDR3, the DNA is TGCAGTGTCTCCCGGGTCGCGGAGACCCAGTACTTC. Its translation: CSVSRVAETQYF.

In DNA form, the CDR3 reads TGCGCCAGCAGCTCACGTCTGTGGCAGGGGGGAGGTGGCTACACCTTC. As protein: CASSSRLWQGGGGYTF. The chain combines TRBV4-1 with TRBJ1-2; 7 bases align to TRBD1. V gave up 5 bases and J gave up 7 bases; unmatched junction bases: 16. This CDR3 spans 16 amino acids. Per germline, CDR1 MGHRA and CDR2 YSYEKL.